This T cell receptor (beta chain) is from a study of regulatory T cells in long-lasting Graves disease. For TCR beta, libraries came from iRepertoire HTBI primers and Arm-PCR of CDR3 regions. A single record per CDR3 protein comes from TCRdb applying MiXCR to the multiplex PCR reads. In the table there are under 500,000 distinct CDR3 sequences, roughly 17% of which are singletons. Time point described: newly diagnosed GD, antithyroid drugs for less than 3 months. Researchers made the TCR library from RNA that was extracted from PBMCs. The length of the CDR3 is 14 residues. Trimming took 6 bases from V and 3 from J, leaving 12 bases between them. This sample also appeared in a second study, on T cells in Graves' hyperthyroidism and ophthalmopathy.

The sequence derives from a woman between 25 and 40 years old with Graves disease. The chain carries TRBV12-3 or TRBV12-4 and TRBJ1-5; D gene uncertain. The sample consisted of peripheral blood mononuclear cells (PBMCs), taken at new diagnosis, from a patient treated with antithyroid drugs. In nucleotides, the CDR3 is TGTGCCAGCAGCTTATTAAGCATCAATCAGCCCCAGCATTTT. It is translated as CASSLLSINQPQHF.